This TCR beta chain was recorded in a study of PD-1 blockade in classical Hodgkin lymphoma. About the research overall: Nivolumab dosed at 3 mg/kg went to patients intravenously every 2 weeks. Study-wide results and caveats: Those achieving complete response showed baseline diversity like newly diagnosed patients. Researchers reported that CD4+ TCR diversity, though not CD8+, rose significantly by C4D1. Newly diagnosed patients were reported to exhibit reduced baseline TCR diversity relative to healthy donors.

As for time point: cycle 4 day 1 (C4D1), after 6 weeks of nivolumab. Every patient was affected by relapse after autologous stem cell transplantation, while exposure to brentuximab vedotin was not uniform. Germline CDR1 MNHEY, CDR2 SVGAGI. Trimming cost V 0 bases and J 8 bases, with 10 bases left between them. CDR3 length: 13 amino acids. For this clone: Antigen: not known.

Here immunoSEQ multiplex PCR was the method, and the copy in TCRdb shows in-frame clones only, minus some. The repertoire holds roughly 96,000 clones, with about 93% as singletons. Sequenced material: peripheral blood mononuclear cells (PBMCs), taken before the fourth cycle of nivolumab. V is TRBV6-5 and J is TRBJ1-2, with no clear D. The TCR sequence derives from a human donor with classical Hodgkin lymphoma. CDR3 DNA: TGTGCCAGCAGTTACTCAGAGGTGTCCGGCTACACCTTC. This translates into CASSYSEVSGYTF.